Detailed here is one T cell receptor (beta chain). PCR was performed a second time for roughly 7 to 12 cycles using a sample-barcoded 5' primer and a J-beta primer mix. TCRdb reprocessed the 5' RACE reads via MiXCR and lists one record per CDR3 protein. The repertoire includes 1 million or so distinct CDR3 sequences, under 55% of them detected once, and approximately 17% sits in the top ten. The data stem from a study of blood T cells in healthy people across ages. Extraction of total RNA produced a minimum of 5.5 micrograms from each sample. The CDR3 spans 15 residues. The germline gives CDR1 SGHAT, CDR2 FQNNGV. The V segment lost 6 bases and the J segment 2 bases; nucleotides outside the gene matches: 8.

The sample consisted of blood. This TCR came from an older woman in good health. The V and J genes are TRBV11-2 and TRBJ2-7, with 9 bases aligning to TRBD1. The CDR3 region is CASSFNRDRAYEQYF. Written as DNA, the CDR3 is TGTGCCAGCAGTTTCAACCGGGACAGGGCCTACGAGCAGTACTTC.